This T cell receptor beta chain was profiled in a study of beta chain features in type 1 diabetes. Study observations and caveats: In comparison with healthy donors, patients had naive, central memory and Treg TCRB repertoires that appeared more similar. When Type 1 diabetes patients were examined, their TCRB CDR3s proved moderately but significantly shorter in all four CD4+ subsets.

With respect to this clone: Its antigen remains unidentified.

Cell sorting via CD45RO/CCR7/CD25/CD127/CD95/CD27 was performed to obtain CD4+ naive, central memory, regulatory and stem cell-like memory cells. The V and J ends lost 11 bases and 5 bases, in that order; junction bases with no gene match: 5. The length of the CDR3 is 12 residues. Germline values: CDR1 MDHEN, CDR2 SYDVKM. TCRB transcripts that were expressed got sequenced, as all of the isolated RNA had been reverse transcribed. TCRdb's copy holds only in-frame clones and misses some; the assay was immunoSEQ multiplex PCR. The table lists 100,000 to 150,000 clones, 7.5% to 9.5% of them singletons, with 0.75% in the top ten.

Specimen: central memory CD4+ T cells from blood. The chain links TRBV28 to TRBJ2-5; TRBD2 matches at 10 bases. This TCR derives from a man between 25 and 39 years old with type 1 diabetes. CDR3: CAAGAGGETQYF. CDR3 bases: TGTGCCGCCGGAGCGGGAGGGGAGACCCAGTACTTC. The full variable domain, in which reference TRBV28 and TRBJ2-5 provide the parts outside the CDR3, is DVKVTQSSRYLVKRTGEKVFLECVQDMDHENMFWYRQDPGLGLRLIYFSYDVKMKEKGDIPEGYSVSREKKERFSLILESASTNQTSMYLCAAGAGGETQYFGPGTRLLVL.